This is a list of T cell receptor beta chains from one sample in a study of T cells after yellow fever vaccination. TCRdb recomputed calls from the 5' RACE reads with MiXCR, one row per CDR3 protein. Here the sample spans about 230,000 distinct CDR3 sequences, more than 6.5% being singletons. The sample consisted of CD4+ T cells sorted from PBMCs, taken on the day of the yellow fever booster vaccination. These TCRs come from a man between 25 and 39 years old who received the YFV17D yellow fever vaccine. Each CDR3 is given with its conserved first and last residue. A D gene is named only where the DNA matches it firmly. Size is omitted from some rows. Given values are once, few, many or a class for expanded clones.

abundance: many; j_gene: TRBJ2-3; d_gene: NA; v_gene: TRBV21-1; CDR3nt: TGTGCCAGCAGCAACGTCGCGAGGGGAGAGAACGAACTTACGCAGTATTTT; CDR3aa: CASSNVARGENELTQYF
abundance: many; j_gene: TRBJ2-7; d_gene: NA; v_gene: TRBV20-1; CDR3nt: TGCAGTGCTAGAAACTGGGACAAGTCCTACGAGCAGTACTTC; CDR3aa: CSARNWDKSYEQYF
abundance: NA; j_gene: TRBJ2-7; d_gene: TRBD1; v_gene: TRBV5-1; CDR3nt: TGCGCCAGCAGCTTGGGTAGCGGACAGGGGGGAGGACAGTACTTC; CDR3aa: CASSLGSGQGGGQYF
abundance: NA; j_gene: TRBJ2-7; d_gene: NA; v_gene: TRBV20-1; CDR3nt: TGCAGTGCTAGAGATCCGCTGCTCTCCTACGAGCAGTACTTC; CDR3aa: CSARDPLLSYEQYF
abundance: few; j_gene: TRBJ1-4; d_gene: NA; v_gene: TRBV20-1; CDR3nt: TGCAGTGGGGCGGCCCCCGTGATTAATGAAAAACTGTTTTTT; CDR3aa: CSGAAPVINEKLFF
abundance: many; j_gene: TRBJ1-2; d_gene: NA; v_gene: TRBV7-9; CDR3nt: TGTGCCAGCAGCTTTACAGGCTATGGCTACACCTTC; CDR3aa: CASSFTGYGYTF
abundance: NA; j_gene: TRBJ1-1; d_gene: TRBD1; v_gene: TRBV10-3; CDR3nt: TGTGCCATCAGAGGACAGGGGGCGAACACTGAAGCTTTCTTT; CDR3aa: CAIRGQGANTEAFF
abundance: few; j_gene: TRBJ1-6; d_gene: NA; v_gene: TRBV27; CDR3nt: TGTGCCAGCGCTTGGGTGTCTAATTCACCCCTCCACTTT; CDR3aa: CASAWVSNSPLHF
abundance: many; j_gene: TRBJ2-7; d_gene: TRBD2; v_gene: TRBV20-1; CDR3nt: TGCAGTGCTCAGGGACTAGCGGGAGAACACGAGCAGTACTTC; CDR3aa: CSAQGLAGEHEQYF
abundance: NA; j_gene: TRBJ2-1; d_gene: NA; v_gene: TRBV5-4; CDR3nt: TGTGCCAGCAGCTCGGCCGGGGGTGAGCAGTTCTTC; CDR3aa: CASSSAGGEQFF
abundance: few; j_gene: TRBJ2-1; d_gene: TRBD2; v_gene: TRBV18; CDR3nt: TGTGCCAGCTCCCCTCTGACTAGCGGGAGTGATGAGCAGTTCTTC; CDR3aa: CASSPLTSGSDEQFF
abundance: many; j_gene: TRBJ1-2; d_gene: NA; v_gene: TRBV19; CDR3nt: TGTGCCAGTAGCCCGACAGGCTATGGCTACACCTTC; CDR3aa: CASSPTGYGYTF
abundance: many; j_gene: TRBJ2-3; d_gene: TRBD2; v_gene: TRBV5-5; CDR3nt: TGTGCCAGCAGCTTGGAGGGACTAGCTCGCACAGATACGCAGTATTTT; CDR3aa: CASSLEGLARTDTQYF
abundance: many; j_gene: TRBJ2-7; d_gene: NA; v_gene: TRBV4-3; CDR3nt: TGCGCCAGCAGCGAAGCCCCGGGATGGGAGCAGTACTTC; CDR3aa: CASSEAPGWEQYF
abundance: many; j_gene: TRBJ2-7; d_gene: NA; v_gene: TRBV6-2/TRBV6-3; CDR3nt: TGTGCCAGCACCTATCAGGGGGGAACCTACGAGCAGTACTTC; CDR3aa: CASTYQGGTYEQYF
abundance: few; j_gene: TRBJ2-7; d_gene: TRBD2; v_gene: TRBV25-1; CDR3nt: TGTGCCAGCAGTGAGGAGGCGGCGGGAGGTCGGGGGGAGCAGTACTTC; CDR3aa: CASSEEAAGGRGEQYF
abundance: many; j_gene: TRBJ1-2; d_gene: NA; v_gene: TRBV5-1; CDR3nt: TGCGCCAGCAGCTCCGACCCTAACTATGGCTACACCTTC; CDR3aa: CASSSDPNYGYTF
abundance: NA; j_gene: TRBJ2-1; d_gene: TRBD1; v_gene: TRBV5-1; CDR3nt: TGCGCCAGCAGCACGGGACAGCTGAATGAGCAGTTCTTC; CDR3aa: CASSTGQLNEQFF
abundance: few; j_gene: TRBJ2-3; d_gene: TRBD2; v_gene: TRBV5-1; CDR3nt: TGCGCCAGCAGCTCCCTGAAGGGGCGGGAGCGCGGAGATACGCAGTATTTT; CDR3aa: CASSSLKGRERGDTQYF
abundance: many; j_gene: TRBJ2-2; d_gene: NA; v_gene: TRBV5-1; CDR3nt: TGCGCCAGCAGCCTACAGGTCCGGGAGCTGTTTTTT; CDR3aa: CASSLQVRELFF
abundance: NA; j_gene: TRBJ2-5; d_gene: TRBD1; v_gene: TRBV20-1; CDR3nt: TGCAGTGCCCCAATTCCGGGACAGTTACAAGAGACCCAGTACTTC; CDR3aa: CSAPIPGQLQETQYF
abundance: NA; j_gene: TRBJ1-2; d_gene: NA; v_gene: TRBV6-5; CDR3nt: TGTGCCAGCAGTTACGGGGGGACGGGAGGCTACACCTTC; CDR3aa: CASSYGGTGGYTF
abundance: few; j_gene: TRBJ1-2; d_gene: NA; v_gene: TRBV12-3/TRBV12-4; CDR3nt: TGTGCCAGCGGGACTTACTATGGCTACACCTTC; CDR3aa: CASGTYYGYTF
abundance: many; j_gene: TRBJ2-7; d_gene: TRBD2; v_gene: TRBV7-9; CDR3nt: TGTGCCAGCAGCTTAGATACGGGAGGGCCCTACGAGCAGTACTTC; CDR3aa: CASSLDTGGPYEQYF
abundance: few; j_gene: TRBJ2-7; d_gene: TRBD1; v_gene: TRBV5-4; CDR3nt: TGTGCCAGCAGCTTGCGGTTAACAGGGGACTACGAGCAGTACTTC; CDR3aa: CASSLRLTGDYEQYF
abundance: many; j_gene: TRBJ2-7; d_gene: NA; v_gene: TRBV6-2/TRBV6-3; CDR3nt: TGTGCCAGCAGTCAGGGCCGCGAGCAGTACTTC; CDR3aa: CASSQGREQYF
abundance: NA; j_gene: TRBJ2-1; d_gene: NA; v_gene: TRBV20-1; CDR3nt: TGCAGTGCTAGGGAGATAACAGGGAACTCCTACAATGAGCAGTTCTTC; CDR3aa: CSAREITGNSYNEQFF
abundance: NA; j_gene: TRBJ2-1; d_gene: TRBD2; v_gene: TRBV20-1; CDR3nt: TGCAGTGCTACCGGACTAGCGGGTAGAGGTTATGAGCAGTTCTTC; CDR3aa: CSATGLAGRGYEQFF
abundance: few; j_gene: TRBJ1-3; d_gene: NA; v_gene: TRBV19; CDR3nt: TGTGCCAGTACCCCGGTTAGCTCTGGAAACACCATATATTTT; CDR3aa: CASTPVSSGNTIYF
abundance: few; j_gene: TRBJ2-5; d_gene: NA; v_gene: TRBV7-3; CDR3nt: TGTGCCAGCAGCTTAAAGGGTTTCGAGACCCAGTACTTC; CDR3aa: CASSLKGFETQYF
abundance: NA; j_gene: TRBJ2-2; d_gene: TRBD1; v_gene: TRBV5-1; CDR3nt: TGCGCCAGCAGCTTGGGCAGGGGGCGGACCGGGGAGCTGTTTTTT; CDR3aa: CASSLGRGRTGELFF
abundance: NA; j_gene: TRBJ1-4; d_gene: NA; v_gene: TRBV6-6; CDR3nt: TGTGCCAGCAGTTACTCAGAGGAAAAACTGTTTTTT; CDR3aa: CASSYSEEKLFF
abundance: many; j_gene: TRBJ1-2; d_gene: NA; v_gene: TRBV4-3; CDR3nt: TGCGCCAGCAGCCAAGATTACCGGGGGTCTGGCGGCTACACCTTC; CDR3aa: CASSQDYRGSGGYTF
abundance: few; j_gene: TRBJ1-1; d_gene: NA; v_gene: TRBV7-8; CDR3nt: TGTGCCAGCAGACGACAGAACCCCATGAACACTGAAGCTTTCTTT; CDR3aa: CASRRQNPMNTEAFF
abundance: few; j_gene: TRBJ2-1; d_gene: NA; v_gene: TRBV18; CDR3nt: TGTGCCAGCTCACCGGGGATAGGGGTTTCGGGAAACAATGAGCAGTTCTTC; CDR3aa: CASSPGIGVSGNNEQFF
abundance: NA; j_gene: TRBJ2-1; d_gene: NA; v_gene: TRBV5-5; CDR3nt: TGTGCCAGGGGCCTTGGACTCCTCAATGAGCAGTTCTTC; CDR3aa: CARGLGLLNEQFF
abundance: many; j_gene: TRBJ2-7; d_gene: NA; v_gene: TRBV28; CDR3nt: TGTGCCAGCAGTTTCGTTGGCTACGAGCAGTACTTC; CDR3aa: CASSFVGYEQYF
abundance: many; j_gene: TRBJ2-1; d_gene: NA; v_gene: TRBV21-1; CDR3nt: TGTGCCAGCAGCAAAGTTAATAGGTCGAACAATGAGCAGTTCTTC; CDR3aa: CASSKVNRSNNEQFF
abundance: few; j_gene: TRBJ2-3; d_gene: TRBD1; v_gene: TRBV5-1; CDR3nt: TGCGCCAGCAGCAGGGGACAGGAGGGCTCGGATACGCAGTATTTT; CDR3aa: CASSRGQEGSDTQYF
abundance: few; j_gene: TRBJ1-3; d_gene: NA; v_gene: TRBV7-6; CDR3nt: TGTGCCAGCAGCTTAAGCGGCAGGGGACCTGGAAACACCATATATTTT; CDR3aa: CASSLSGRGPGNTIYF
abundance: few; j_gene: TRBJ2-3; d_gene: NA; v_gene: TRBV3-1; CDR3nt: TGTGCCAGCAGCCCGAGCAGTGCCGCAGATACGCAGTATTTT; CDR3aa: CASSPSSAADTQYF